This TCR beta chain was identified in a study of blood T cells in healthy people across ages. Findings and limits, study-wide: Possibly, changes in expanded clonotypes were confounded because donor CMV status was unknown.

Donation came from healthy Caucasian individuals in Russia who were aged roughly 6 to 95. The CDR3 runs 16 residues. Germline trimming cut 3 bases from V and 8 bases from J; bases unmatched to any gene: 10. Per the germline V gene, CDR1 is MGHRA and CDR2 is YSYEKL. Concerning this clonotype itself: The antigen is unknown.

A second PCR of about 7 to 12 cycles used a sample-barcoded 5' primer and a J-beta primer mix. TCRdb fed the 5' RACE reads into MiXCR, producing one record per CDR3 protein. The sample holds more than 700,000 distinct CDR3 sequences, about 48% seen once. V usage is TRBV4-1 and J usage is TRBJ2-1; TRBD2 agrees at 10 bases. The sequenced material came from blood. The sequence was obtained from a man at least 80 years old in good health. This CDR3 is CASSHSSGRAMDEQFF. The CDR3 DNA follows: TGCGCCAGCAGCCATAGCAGCGGGAGGGCCATGGATGAGCAGTTCTTC.